This TCR beta chain was sequenced for a study of blood T cells in healthy people across ages (dated by TCRdb to the mid-2010s). About the study as a whole: In model experiments, template switching captured about one uniquely barcoded TCR beta cDNA molecule for every two T cells. To avoid experimental bias, donors of different ages were spread randomly across the sequencing lanes. Donors were grouped into four age groups: young (average approximately 16 years), middle-aged (less than 40), aged (approximately 58) and long-lived (less than 85). To track age-related changes in TCR beta repertoire diversity, the study relied on deep sequencing normalized with unique cDNA molecular identifiers. Using the same blood draw, the study looked at two additional independent replicas of 1 million unique cDNA reads for two donors, one aged 18 to 29 and the other aged 80 or older.

The CDR3, cysteine through phenylalanine, is 15 amino acids long. Of the read, only the CDR3 DNA is kept; its 45 bases are in frame from base 1. Sequences MNHEY (CDR1) and SVGEGT (CDR2) are obtained from the germline V gene. The germline ends are 19 bases apart after V is trimmed by 7 bases and J by 6 bases. The roughly 39 donors, aged 6 to 90 years, were systemically healthy Caucasian individuals from Russia. Around 9.8 milliliters of peripheral blood were collected from each donor into EDTA-treated Vacutainer tubes. Ficoll-Paque density-gradient centrifugation was used to isolate PBMCs, with at least 7 million per sample. Total RNA, at least 6 micrograms per sample, was extracted from PBMCs with Trizol reagent. For every donor, flow cytometry on a PBMC aliquot measured the percentage of naive CD45RAhigh/CD27high T cells. For this clonotype: Its antigen has not been determined. No base quality information exists; no much larger clone differs at one position.

Receptor libraries were prepared by 5' RACE. TCRdb records Illumina HiSeq 2500 as the sequencer. A second roughly 6 to 11 cycle PCR used a sample-barcoded 5' primer and a J-beta primer mix. A unique molecular identifier was introduced onto each TCR beta cDNA molecule by a template-switch 5' adaptor carrying 12 random nucleotides. Each sample yielded at least 3 million CDR3-containing paired-end reads. All of the RNA was converted into first-strand cDNA using the Mint cDNA synthesis kit, with a TRBC-specific oligonucleotide serving as the primer. All cDNA was treated with uracil-DNA glycosylase and then went through a first 18-cycle PCR with the universal primers M1SS and BC2_uni_R. The published analysis was carried out like this. Normalization of each sample was performed by random selection of 1 million high-quality reads, each carrying a distinct molecular identifier. Instead of being binned into consensus sequences, reads with shared molecular identifiers were discarded. MiTCR, run with a Q25 quality threshold and the strictest error-elimination algorithm, handled CDR3 identification, clonotype clustering and error correction. Lower-bound total TCR beta diversity was estimated with a nonparametric unseen species model using Euler transformation. TCRdb reprocessed the public reads (quality trimming at Q25 with fastp, clone calling with MiXCR) and kept in-frame beta chains. CDR3 protein sequences are deduplicated, and each keeps its most common genes and DNA. TCRdb's processing, not the study's, gives the V and J calls here. The sample profile shows 590,000 or so distinct CDR3 sequences; approximately 30% of them were found once. Of the sample, around a sixth is held by the ten largest clones.

The paper's findings and limits, for the study overall: Estimates of total diversity from one million sequenced T cells were regarded as lower bounds and underestimates. Compared with the aged group, the long-lived group had more naive CD4+ T cells, fewer expanded clones and increased TCR diversity, a pattern suggesting age selection. Observed TCR beta diversity correlated strongly with the percentage of naive T cells measured by flow cytometry. Because the CMV infection status of the donors was unknown, age-related changes in expanded clonotypes may potentially have been confounded. As age increased, observed TCR beta diversity per million T cells dropped in a roughly linear way, and a significant reduction was already evident by age roughly 36. Since profiling was done on bulk unsorted PBMCs, naive and antigen-experienced compartments could not be conclusively compared.

The receptor's source is a woman of 80 years or more in good health. The specimen sequenced was blood. The chain is encoded by TRBV6-2 or TRBV6-3 joined to TRBJ2-1, and the D gene may be TRBD2, 5 bases matching. DNA sequence: TGTGCCAGCACTCCAAGAGGGAGACGGTTCAATGAGCAGTTCTTC. Its amino acids are CASTPRGRRFNEQFF.